A few counts support the clone carrying this T cell receptor (beta chain). Its cognate antigen is unknown. Sample-barcoded 5' priming and a J-beta primer mix drove a second PCR of roughly 6 to 12 cycles. Carrying 12 random nucleotides, a template-switch adaptor labeled each individual cDNA molecule. TCRdb itself ran the 5' RACE reads through MiXCR, one entry per CDR3 protein. This table has roughly 1.7 million distinct CDR3 sequences, about 35% appearing once. The source of the sample is a study of blood T cells in healthy people across ages. Study-wide results and limits: Conclusively comparing naive with antigen-experienced cells was impossible with unsorted PBMCs.

V lost 1 base and J lost 6, with 12 bases in between. The CDR3 spans 14 residues. CDR1 and CDR2 (germline): MGHRA, YSYEKL. The TCR comes from a woman aged 30 to 39 in good health. Sequencing used blood. The rearrangement links TRBV4-1 to TRBJ1-1; D not resolved. This CDR3 is CASSQATGNPEAFF. The DNA of the CDR3 is TGCGCCAGCAGCCAAGCAACGGGAAACCCTGAAGCTTTCTTT.